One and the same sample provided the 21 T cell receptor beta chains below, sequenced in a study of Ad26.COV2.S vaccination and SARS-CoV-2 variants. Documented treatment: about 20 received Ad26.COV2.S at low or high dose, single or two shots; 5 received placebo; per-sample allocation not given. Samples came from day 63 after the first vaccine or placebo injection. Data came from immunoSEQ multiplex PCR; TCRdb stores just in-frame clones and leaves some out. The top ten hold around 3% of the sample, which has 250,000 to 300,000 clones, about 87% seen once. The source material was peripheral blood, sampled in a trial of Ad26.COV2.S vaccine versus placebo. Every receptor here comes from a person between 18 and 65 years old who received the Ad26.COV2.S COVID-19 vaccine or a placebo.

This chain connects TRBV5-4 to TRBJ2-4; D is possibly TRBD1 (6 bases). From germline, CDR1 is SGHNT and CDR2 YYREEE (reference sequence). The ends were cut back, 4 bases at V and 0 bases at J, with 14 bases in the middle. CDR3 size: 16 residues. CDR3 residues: CASSMGADKAKNIQYF. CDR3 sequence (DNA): TGTGCCAGCAGCATGGGGGCAGATAAAGCCAAAAACATTCAGTACTTC. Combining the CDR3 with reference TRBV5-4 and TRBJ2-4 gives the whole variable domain ETGVTQSPTHLIKTRGQQVTLRCSSQSGHNTVSWYQQALGQGPQFIFQYYREEENGRGNFPPRFSGLQFPNYSSELNVNALELDDSALYLCASSMGADKAKNIQYFGAGTRLSVL.

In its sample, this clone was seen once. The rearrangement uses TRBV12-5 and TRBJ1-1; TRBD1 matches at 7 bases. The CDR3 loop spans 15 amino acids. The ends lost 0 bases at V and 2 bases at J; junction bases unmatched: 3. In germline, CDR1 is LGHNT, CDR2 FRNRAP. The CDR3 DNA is TGTGCTAGTGGTTTGGTACGACAGGGAAACACTGAAGCTTTCTTT. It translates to CASGLVRQGNTEAFF.

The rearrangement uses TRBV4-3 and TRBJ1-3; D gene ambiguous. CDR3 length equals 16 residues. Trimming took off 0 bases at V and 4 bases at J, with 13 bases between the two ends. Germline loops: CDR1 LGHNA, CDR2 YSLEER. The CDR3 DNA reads TGCGCCAGCAGCCAAGAGTGGTCAGAAACCGGAAACACCATATATTTT. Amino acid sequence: CASSQEWSETGNTIYF.

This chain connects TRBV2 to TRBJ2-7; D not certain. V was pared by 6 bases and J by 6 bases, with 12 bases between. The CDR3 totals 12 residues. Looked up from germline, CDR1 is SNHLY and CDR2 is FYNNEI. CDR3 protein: CASSLPPAEQYF. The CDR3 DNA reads TGTGCCAGCAGCCTTCCGCCGGCCGAGCAGTACTTC.

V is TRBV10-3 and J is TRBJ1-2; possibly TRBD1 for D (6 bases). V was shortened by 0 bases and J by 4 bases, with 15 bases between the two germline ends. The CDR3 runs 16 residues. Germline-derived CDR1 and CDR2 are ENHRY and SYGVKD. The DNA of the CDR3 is TGTGCCATCAGTGAGTCAGCGGGGGGGCTGGTCTATGGCTACACCTTC. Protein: CAISESAGGLVYGYTF.

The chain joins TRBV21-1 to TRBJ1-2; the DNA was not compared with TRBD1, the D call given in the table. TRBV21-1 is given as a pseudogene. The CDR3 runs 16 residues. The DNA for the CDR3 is TGTGCCAGCATCGACCAACAGGGGGCGCGTGGTTATGGCTACACCTTC. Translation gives CASIDQQGARGYGYTF.

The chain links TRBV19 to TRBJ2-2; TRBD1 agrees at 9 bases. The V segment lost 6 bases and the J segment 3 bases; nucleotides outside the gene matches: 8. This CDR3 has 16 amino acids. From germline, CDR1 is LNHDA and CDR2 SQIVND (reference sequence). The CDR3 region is CASRPGQGGHTGELFF. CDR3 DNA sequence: TGTGCCAGTAGGCCGGGACAGGGTGGGCACACCGGGGAGCTGTTTTTT.

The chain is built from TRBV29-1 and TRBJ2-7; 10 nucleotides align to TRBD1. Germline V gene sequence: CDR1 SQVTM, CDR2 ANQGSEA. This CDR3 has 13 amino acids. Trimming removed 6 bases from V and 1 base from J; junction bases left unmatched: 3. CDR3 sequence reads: CSVGTGASYEQYF. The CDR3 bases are TGCAGCGTCGGGACAGGGGCTTCCTACGAGCAGTACTTC.

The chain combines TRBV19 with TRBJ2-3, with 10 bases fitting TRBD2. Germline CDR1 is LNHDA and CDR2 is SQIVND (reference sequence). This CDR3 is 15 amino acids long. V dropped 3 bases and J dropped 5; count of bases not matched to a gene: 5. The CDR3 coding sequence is TGTGCCAGTAGTATCATACTAGCGGGAATAGATACGCAGTATTTT. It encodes CASSIILAGIDTQYF.

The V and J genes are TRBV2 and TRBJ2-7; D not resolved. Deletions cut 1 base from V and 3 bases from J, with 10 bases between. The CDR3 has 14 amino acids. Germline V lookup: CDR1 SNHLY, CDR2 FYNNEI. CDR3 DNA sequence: TGTGCCAGCAGTGAAGTCGTGGAGTTCTACGAGCAGTACTTC. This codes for CASSEVVEFYEQYF.

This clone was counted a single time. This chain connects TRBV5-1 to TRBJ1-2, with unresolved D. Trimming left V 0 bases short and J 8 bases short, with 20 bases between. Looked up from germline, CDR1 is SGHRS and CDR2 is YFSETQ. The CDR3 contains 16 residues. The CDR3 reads CASSLEVGPGSDGYTF. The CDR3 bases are TGCGCCAGCAGCTTGGAAGTGGGTCCGGGGTCTGACGGCTACACCTTC.

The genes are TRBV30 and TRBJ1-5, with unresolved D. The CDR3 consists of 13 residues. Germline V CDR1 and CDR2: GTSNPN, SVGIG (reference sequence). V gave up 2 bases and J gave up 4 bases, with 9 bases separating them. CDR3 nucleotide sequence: TGTGCCTGGAGTTTCAGCAAGAATCAGCCCCAGCATTTT. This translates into CAWSFSKNQPQHF.

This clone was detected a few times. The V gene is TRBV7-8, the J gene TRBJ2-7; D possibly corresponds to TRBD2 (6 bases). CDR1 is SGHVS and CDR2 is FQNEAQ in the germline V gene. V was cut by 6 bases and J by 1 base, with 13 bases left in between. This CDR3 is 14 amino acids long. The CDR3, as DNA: TGTGCCAGCAGTTGGGAGGAGGTGTCCTACGAGCAGTACTTC. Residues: CASSWEEVSYEQYF.

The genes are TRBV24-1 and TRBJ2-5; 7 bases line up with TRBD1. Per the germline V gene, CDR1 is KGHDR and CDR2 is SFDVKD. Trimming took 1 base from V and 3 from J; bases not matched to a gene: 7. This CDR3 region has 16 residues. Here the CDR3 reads CATSDFSETGKETQYF. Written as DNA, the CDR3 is TGTGCCACCAGTGATTTCTCCGAGACAGGGAAAGAGACCCAGTACTTC.

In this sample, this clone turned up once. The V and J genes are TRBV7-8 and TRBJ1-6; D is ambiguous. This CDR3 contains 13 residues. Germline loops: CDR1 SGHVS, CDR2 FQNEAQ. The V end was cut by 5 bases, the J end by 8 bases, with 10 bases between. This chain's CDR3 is CASSRAGDSPLHF. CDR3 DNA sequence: TGTGCCAGCAGCCGGGCCGGGGATTCACCCCTCCACTTT.

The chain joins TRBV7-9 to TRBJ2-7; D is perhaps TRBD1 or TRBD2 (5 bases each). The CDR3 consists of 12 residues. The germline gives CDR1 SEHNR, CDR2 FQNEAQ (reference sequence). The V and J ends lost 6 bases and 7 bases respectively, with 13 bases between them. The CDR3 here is CASRGDGPEQYF. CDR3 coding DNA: TGTGCCAGCAGGGGGGATGGGCCGGAGCAGTACTTC.

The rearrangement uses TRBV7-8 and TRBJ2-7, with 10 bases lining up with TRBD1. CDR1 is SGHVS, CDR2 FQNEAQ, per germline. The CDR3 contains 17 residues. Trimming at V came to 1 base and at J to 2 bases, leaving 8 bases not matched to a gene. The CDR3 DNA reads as TGTGCCAGCAGCTTAGTCAGTGGGACAGGGGCGACCTACGAGCAGTACTTC. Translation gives CASSLVSGTGATYEQYF.

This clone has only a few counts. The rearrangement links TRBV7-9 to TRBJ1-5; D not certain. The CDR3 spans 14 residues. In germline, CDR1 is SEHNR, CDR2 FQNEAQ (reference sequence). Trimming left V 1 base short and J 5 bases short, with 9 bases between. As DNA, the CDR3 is TGTGCCAGCAGCTTAGATCTTGGGCATCAGCCCCAGCATTTT. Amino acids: CASSLDLGHQPQHF.

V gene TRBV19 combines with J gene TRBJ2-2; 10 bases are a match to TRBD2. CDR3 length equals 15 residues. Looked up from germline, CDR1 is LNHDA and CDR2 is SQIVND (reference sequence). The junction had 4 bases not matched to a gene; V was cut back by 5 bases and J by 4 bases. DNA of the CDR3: TGTGCCAGTAGTCGTGAGCGGGAGGGCACCGGGGAGCTGTTTTTT. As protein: CASSREREGTGELFF. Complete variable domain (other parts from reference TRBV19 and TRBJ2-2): DGGITQSPKYLFRKEGQNVTLSCEQNLNHDAMYWYRQDPGQGLRLIYYSQIVNDFQKGDIAEGYSVSREKKESFPLTVTSAQKNPTAFYLCASSREREGTGELFFGEGSRLTVL.

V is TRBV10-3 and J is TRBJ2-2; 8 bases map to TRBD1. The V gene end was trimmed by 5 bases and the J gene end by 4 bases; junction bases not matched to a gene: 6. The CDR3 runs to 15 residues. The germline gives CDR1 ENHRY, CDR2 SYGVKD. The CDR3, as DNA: TGTGCCATCAGTACCGACAGGGGAGCCACCGGGGAGCTGTTTTTT. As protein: CAISTDRGATGELFF.

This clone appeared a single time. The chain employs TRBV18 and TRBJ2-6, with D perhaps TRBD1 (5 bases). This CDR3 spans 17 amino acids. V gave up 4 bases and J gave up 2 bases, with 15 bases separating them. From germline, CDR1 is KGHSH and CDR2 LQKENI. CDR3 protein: CASSLQESLAGANVLTF. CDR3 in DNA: TGTGCCAGCTCACTACAGGAGTCCCTAGCTGGGGCCAACGTCCTGACTTTC.